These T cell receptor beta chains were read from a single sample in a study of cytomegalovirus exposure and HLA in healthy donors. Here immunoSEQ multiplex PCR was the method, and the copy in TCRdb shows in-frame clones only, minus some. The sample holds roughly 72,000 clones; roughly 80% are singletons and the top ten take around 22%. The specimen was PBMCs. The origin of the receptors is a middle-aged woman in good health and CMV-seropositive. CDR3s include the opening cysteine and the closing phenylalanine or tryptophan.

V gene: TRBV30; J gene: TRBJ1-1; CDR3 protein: CAFRGQVNTEAFF
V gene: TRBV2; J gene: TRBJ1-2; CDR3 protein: CASSPQGNYGYTF
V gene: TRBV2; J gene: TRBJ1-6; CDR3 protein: CASSTPPGQNHNSPLHF
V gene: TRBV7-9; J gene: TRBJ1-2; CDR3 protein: CASSLEETGDGYTF
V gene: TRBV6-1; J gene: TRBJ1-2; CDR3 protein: CASSDWRQFQNYGYTF
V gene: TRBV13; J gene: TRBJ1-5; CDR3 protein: CASSPGKGQPQHF
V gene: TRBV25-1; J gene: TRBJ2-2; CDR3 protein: CASKVGGATGELFF
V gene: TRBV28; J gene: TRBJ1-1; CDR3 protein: CASSYQIWGENTEAFF
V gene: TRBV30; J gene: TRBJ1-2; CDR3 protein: CASLNRVQGPGYTF
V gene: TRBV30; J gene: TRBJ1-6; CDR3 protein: CAWAPWDRNNSPLHF
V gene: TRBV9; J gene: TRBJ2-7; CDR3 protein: CASSVDAGYEQYF
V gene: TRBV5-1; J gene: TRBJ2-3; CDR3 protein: CASSSGLAGGVSTDTQYF
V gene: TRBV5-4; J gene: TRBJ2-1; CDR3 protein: CASSLERGSLFF
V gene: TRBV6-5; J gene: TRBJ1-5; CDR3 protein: CASRRDRGGYQPQHF
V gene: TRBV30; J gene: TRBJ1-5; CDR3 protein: CAWSVLGLRTGEQPQHF
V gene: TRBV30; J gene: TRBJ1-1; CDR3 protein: CAWSVGTVEAFF
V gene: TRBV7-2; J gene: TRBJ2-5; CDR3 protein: CATGQGARETQYF
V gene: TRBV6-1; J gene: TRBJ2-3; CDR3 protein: CASSDGLRGAARRTDTQYF
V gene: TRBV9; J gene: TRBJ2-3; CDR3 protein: CASSVIAFPGDTQYF
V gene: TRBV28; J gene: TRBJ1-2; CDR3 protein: CASSDRDSYGYTF
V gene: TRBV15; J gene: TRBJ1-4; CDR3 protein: CATSRDGQGKFWELFF
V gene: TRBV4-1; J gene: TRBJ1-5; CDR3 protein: CASSPLVGGPQPQHF
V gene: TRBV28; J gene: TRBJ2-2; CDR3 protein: CASSSSSGIAGELFF
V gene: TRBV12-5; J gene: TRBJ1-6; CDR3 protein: CASGLVVTGSSTYNSPLHF
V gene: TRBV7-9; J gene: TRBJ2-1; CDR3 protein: CASSLASSSYNEQFF
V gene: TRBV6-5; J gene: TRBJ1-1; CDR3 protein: CASSITGTANTEAFF
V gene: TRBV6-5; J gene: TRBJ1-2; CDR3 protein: CASRESGGDYGYTF
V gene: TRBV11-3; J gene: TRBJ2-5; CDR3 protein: CASSEGLALKETQYF
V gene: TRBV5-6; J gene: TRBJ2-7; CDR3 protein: CASSRLDRVSYEQYF
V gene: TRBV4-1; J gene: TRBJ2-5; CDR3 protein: CASSQGRDRQAQYF
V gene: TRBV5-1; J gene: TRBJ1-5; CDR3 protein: CASSISGYQPQHF
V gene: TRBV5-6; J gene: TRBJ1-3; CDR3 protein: CASSLGTGDGNTIYF
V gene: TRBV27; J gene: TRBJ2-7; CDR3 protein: CASSSLAVGSSYEQYF
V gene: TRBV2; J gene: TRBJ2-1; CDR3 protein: CASSGVGLENYNEQFF
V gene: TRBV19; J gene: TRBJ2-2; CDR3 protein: CASSIGWGGGELFF
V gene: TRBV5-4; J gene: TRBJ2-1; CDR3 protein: CASSPRDSYNEQFF
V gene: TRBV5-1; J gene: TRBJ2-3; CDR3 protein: CASSLDLSSSGITDTQYF
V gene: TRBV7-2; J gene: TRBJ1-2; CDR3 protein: CASSLVGQLYGYTF
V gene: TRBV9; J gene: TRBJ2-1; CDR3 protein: CASSVAGTSGDEQFF
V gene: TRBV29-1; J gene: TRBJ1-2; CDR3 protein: CSAPLPGQGFYGYTF
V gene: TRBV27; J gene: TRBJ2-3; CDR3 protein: CASRLGGPAPDTQYF
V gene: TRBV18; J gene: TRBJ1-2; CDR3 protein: CASSPTGVGYTF